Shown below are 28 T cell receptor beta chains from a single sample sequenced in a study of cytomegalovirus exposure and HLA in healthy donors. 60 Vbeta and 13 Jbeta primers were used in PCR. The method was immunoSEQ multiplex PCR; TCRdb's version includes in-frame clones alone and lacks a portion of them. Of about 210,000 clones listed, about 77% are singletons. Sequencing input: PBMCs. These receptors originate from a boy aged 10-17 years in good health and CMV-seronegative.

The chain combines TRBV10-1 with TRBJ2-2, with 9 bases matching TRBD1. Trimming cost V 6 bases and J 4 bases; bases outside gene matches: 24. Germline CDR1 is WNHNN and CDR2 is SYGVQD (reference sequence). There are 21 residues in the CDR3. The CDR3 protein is CASSHVFRTGAISRGTGELFF. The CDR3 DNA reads TGCGCCAGCAGCCATGTCTTCCGGACAGGGGCCATCTCTCGCGGCACCGGGGAGCTGTTTTTT.

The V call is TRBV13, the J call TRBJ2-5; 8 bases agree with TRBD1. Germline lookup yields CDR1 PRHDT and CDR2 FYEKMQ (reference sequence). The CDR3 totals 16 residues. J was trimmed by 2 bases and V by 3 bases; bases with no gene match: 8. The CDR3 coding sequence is TGTGCCAGCAGCTTGTACCATACAGGGGGTCAAGAGACCCAGTACTTC. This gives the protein CASSLYHTGGQETQYF. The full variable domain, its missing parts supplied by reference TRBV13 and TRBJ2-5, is AAGVIQSPRHLIKEKRETATLKCYPIPRHDTVYWYQQGPGQDPQFLISFYEKMQSDKGSIPDRFSAQQFSDYHSELNMSSLELGDSALYFCASSLYHTGGQETQYFGPGTRLLVL.

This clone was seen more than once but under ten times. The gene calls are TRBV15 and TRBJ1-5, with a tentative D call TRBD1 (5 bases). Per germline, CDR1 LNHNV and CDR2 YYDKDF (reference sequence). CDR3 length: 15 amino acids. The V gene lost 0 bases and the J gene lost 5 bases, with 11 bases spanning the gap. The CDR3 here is CATSRDPGRDQPQHF. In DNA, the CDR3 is TGTGCCACCAGCAGAGATCCCGGCAGGGATCAGCCCCAGCATTTT.

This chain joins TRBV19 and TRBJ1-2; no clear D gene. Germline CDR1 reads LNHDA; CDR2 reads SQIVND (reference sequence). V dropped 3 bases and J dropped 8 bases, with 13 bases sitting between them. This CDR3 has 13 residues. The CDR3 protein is CASSIGIPGGYTF. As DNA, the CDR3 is TGTGCCAGTAGTATCGGAATTCCGGGAGGCTACACCTTC.

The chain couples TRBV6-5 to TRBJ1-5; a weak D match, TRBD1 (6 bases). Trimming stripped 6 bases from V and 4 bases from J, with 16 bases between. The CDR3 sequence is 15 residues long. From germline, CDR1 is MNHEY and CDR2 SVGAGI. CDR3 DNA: TGTGCCAGCAGCCCGGGACACCCAAGGAATCAGCCCCAGCATTTT. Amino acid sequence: CASSPGHPRNQPQHF.

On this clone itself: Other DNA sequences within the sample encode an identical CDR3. The DNA for the CDR3 is TGTGCCAGCAGCTTCAGGGGGATGAACACTGAAGCTTTCTTT. Its protein is CASSFRGMNTEAFF. The V gene is TRBV11-3, the J gene TRBJ1-1; 7 nucleotides match TRBD1. Germline values: CDR1 SGHNT, CDR2 YENEEA. This CDR3 has 14 amino acids. V lost 3 bases and J lost 0; bases outside the gene matches: 1.

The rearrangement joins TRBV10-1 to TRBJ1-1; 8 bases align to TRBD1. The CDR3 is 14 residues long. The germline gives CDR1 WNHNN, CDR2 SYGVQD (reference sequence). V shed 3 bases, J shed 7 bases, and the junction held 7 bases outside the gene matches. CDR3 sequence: CASSDPGTGVEAFF. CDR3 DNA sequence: TGCGCCAGCAGTGACCCCGGGACAGGAGTTGAAGCTTTCTTT.

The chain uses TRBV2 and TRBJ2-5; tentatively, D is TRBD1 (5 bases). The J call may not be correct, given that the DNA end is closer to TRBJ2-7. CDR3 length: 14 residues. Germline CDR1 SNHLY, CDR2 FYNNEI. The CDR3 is CASSEQGSSYEQYF. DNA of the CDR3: TGTGCCAGCAGTGAACAGGGAAGCTCCTACGAGCAGTACTTC.

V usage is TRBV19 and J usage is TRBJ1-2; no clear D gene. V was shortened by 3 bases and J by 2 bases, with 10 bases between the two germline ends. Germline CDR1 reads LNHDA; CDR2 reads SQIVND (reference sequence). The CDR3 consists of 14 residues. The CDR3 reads CASSIIAGNYGYTF. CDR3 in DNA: TGTGCCAGTAGTATTATCGCGGGAAACTATGGCTACACCTTC.

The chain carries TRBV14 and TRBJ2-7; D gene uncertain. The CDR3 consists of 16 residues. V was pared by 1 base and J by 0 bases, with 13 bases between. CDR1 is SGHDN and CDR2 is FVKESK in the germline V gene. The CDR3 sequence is CASSQGPKRGSYEQYF. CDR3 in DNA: TGTGCCAGCAGCCAAGGCCCTAAGCGAGGCTCCTACGAGCAGTACTTC.

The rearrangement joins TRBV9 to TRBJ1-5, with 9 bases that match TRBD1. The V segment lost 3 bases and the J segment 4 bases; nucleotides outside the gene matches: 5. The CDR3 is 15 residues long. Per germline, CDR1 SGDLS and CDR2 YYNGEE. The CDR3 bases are TGTGCCAGCAGCGCCGGGACAGGGAATAATCAGCCCCAGCATTTT. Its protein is CASSAGTGNNQPQHF.

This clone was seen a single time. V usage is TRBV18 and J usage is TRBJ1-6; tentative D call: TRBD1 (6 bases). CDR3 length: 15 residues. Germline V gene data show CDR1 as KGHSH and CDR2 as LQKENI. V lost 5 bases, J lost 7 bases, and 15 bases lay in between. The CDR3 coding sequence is TGTGCCAGCTCAGGGAACAGGGAATGGAATTCACCCCTCCACTTT. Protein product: CASSGNREWNSPLHF.

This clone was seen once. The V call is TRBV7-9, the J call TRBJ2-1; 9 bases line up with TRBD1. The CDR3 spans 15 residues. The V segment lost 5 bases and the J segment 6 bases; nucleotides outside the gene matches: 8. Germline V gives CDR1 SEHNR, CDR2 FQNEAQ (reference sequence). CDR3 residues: CASSLQGAKSNEQFF. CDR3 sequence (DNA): TGTGCCAGCAGCCTACAGGGGGCGAAAAGCAATGAGCAGTTCTTC.

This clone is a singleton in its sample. The DNA for the CDR3 is TGTGCCATAACCCCCCCAAACAGCAGCTCCTACGAGCAGTACTTC. Translated, it gives CAITPPNSSSYEQYF. This sequence joins TRBV6-8 and TRBJ2-7; D not certain. From germline, CDR1 is MNHGY and CDR2 SAAAGT. The CDR3 length is 15 residues. V was clipped by 10 bases and J by 0 bases, with 19 bases between them.

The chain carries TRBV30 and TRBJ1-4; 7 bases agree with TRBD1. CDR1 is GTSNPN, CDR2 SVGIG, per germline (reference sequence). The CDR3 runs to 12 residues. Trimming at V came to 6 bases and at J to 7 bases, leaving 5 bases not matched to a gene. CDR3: CACDRVGEKLFF. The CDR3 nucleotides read TGTGCCTGCGACAGGGTGGGTGAAAAACTGTTTTTT.

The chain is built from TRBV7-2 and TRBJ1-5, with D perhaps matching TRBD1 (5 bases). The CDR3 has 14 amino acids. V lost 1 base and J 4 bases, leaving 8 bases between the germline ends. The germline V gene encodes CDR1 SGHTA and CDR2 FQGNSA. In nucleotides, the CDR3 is TGTGCCAGCAGCTTAGGGGCAGGGAATCAGCCCCAGCATTTT. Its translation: CASSLGAGNQPQHF. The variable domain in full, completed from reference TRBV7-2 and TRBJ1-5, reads GAGVSQSPSNKVTEKGKDVELRCDPISGHTALYWYRQSLGQGLEFLIYFQGNSAPDKSGLPSDRFSAERTGGSVSTLTIQRTQQEDSAVYLCASSLGAGNQPQHFGDGTRLSIL.

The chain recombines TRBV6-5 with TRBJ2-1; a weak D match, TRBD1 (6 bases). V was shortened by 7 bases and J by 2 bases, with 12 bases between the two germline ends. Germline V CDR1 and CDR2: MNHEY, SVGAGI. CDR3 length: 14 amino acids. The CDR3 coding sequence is TGTGCCAGCACAGGGGTCAGGGCCTACAATGAGCAGTTCTTC. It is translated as CASTGVRAYNEQFF.

For the CDR3, the DNA is TGTGCCACCAGTAGACAGGGGTTGAGCAATCAGCCCCAGCATTTT. It specifies CATSRQGLSNQPQHF. The chain uses TRBV15 and TRBJ1-5, with TRBD1 matching 8 bases. The J segment lost 1 base and the V segment lost 6 bases, leaving 5 bases of the junction unmatched. Germline CDR1 reads LNHNV; CDR2 reads YYDKDF (reference sequence). CDR3 length equals 15 residues.

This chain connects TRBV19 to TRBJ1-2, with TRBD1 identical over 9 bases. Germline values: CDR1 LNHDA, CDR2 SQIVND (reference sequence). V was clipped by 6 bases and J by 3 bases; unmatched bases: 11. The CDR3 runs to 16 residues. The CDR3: CASRNLQGAGDYGYTF. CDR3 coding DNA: TGTGCCAGTAGAAACTTACAGGGGGCGGGCGACTATGGCTACACCTTC. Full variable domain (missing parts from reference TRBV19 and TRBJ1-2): DGGITQSPKYLFRKEGQNVTLSCEQNLNHDAMYWYRQDPGQGLRLIYYSQIVNDFQKGDIAEGYSVSREKKESFPLTVTSAQKNPTAFYLCASRNLQGAGDYGYTFGSGTRLTVV.

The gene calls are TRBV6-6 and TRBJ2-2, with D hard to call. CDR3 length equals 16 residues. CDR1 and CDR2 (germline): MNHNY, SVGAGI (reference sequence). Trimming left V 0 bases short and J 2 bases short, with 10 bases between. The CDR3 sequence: CASSYSGGTNTGELFF. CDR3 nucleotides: TGTGCCAGCAGTTACTCAGGCGGAACCAACACCGGGGAGCTGTTTTTT.

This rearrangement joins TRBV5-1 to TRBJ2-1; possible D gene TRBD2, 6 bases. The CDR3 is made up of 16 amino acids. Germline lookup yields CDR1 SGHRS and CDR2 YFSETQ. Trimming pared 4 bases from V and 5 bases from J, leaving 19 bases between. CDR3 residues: CASSPPQSGGDNEQFF. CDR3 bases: TGCGCCAGCAGCCCCCCCCAATCTGGCGGGGACAATGAGCAGTTCTTC. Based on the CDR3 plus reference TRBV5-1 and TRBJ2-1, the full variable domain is KAGVTQTPRYLIKTRGQQVTLSCSPISGHRSVSWYQQTPGQGLQFLFEYFSETQRNKGNFPGRFSGRQFSNSRSEMNVSTLELGDSALYLCASSPPQSGGDNEQFFGPGTRLTVL.

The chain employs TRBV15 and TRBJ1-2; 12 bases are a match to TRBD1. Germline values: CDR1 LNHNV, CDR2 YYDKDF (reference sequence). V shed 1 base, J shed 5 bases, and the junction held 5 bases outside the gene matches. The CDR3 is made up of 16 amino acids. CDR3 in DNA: TGTGCCACCAGCAGAGGGGGACAGGGGGCCACTTATGGCTACACCTTC. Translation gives CATSRGGQGATYGYTF.

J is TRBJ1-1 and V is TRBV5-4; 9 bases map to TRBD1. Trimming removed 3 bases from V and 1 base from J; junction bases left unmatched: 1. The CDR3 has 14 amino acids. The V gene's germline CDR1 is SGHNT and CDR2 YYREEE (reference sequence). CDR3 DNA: TGTGCCAGCAGCTGGGGACAGGGGAACACTGAAGCTTTCTTT. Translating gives CASSWGQGNTEAFF.

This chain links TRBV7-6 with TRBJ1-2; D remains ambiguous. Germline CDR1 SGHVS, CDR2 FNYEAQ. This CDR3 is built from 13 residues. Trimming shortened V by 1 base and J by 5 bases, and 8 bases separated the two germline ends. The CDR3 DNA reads TGTGCCAGCAGCTTAGGAGGGCATTATGGCTACACCTTC. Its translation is CASSLGGHYGYTF.

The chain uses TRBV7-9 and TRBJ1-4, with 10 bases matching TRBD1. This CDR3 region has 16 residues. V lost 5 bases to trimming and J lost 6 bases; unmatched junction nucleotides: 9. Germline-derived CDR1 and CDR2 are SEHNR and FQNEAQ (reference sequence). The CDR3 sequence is CASSTKRTGGDEKLFF. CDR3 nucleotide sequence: TGTGCCAGCAGCACTAAGAGGACAGGGGGAGATGAAAAACTGTTTTTT.

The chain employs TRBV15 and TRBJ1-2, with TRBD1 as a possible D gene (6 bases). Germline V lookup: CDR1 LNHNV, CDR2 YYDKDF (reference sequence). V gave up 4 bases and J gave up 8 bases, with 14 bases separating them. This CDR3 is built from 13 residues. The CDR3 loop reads CATSKRGAEGYTF. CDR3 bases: TGTGCCACCAGCAAGCGGGGGGCGGAGGGCTACACCTTC.

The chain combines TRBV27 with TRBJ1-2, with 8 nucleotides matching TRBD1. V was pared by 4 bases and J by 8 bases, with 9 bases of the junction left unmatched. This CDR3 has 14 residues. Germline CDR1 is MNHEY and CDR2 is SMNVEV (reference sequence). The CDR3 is CASSSRQGARGYTF. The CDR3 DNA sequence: TGTGCCAGCAGTTCTAGGCAGGGGGCTCGAGGCTACACCTTC.

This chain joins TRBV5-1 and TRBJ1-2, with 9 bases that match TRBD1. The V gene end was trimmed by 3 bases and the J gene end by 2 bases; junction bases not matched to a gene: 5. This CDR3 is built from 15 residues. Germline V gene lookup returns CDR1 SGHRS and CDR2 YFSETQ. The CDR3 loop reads CASSWGTGMNYGYTF. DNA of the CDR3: TGCGCCAGCAGCTGGGGGACAGGGATGAACTATGGCTACACCTTC.